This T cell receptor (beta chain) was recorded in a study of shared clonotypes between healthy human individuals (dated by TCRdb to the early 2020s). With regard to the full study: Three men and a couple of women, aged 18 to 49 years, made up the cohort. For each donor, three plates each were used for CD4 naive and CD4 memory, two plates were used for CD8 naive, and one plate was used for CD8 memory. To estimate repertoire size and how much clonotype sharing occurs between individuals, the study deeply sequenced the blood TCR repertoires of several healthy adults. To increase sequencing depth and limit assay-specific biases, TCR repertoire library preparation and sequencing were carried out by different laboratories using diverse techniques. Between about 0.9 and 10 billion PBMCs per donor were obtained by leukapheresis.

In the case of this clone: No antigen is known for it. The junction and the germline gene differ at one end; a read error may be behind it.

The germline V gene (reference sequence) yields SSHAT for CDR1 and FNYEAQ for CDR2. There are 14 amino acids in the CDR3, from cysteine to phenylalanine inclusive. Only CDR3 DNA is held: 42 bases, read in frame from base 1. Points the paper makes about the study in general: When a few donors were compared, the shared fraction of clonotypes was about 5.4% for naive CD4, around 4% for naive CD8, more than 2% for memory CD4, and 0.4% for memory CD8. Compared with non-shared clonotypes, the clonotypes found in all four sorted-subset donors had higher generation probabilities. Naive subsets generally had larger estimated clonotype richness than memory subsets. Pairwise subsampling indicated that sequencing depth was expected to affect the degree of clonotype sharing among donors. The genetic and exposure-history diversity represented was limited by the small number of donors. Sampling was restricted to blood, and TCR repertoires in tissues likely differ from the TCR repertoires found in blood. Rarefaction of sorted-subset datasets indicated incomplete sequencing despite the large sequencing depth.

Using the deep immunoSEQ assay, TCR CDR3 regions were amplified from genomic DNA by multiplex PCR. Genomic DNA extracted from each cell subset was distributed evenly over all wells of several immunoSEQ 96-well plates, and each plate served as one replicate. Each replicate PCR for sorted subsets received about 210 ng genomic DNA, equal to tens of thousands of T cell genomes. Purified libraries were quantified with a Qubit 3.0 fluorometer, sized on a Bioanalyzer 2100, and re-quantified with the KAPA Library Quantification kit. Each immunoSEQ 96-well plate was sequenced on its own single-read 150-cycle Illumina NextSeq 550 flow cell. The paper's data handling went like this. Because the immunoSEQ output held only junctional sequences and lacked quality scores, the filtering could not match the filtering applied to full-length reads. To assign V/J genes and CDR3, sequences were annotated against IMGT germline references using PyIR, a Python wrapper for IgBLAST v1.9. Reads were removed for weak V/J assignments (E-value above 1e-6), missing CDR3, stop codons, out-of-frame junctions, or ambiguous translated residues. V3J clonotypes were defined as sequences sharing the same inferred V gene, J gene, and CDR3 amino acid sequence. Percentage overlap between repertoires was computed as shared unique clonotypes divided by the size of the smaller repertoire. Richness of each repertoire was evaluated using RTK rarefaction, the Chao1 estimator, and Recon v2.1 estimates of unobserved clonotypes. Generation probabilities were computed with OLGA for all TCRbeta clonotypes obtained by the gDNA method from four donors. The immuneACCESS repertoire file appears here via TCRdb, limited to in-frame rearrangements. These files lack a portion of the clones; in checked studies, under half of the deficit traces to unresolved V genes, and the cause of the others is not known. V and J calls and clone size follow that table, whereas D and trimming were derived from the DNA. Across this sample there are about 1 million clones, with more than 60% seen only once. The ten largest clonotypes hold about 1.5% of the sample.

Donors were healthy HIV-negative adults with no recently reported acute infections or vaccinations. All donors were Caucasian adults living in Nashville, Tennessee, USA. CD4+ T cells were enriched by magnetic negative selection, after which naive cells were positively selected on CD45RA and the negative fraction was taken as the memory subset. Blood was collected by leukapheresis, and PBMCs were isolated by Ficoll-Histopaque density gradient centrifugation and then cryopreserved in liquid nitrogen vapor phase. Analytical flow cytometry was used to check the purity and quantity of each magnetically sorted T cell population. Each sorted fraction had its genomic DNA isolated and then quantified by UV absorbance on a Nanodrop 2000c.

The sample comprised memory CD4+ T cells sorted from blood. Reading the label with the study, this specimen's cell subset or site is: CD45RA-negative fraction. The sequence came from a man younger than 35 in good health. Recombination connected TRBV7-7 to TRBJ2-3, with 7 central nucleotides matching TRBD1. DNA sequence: TGTGCTAGCAGCTTGAACAGGGGAACAGATACGCAGTATTTT. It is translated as CASSLNRGTDTQYF.